This T cell receptor beta chain was obtained from a study of T cells in Graves' hyperthyroidism and ophthalmopathy. This clonotype was detected ten times or more. Amplified regions were TCR beta CDR3 sequences from RNA transcripts. Carried out on the TCR CDR3, a first-round RT-PCR used the HTBI primer set. TCRdb analysed the multiplex PCR reads with MiXCR anew, one entry per CDR3 protein. Of roughly 250,000 distinct CDR3 sequences in the sample, over 15% are singletons; the top ten hold around 30%. Germline CDR1 and CDR2: MNHNS and SASEGT. The CDR3 runs to 13 residues. V shed 6 bases and J shed 4 bases, with 7 bases lying between them.

The clonotype comes from a woman in her late teens or twenties with Graves' ophthalmopathy. The chain uses TRBV6-1 and TRBJ2-6; D call uncertain. The sample taken for sequencing was blood. The CDR3 region is CASSEAGANVLTF. The CDR3 region has the DNA TGTGCCAGCAGCGAGGCCGGGGCCAACGTCCTGACTTTC.